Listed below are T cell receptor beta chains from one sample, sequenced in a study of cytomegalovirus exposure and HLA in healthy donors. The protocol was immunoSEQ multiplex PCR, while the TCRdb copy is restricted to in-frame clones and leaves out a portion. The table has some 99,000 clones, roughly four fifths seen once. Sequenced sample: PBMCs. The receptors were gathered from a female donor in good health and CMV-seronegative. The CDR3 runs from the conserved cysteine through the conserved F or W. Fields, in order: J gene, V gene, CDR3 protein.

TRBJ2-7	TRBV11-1	CASSPRGIAVYEQYF
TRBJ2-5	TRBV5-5	CASSLWLGAGGLQETQYF
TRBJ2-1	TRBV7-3	CASSLNPRLAGGFYNEQFF
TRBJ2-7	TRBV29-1	CSVDPGQGAHEQYF
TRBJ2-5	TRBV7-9	CASSLLGGETQYF
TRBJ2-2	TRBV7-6	CASSPAEGTNTGELFF
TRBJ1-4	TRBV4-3	CASSLGDREEKLFF
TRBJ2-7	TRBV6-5	CASNPTGGTYEQYF
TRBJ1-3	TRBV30	CAWAGQANTIYF
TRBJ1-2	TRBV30	CAWSVQTGAYGYTF
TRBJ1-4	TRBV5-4	CASSLRQGNEKLFF
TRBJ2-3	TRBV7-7	CASSWGTFPGDTQYF
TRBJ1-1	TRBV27	CASSLATTGGTEAFF
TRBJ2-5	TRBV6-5	CASSYSTGGGGQYF
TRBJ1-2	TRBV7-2	CASSVDRDGYTF
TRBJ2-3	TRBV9	CASSVALAGTGADTQYF
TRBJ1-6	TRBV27	CASSRPLHF
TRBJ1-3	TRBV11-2	CASSLGGGEGNTIYF
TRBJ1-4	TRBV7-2	CASSVRGTTNEKLFF
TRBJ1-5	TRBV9	CASSPAVGGQPQHF